The 5 T cell receptor beta chains below all came from one sample that was sequenced in a study of cytomegalovirus exposure and HLA in healthy donors. Only in-frame clones appear in the TCRdb table, and some are missing; sequencing was by immunoSEQ multiplex PCR. The sample comprises about 190,000 clones, more than 75% of which are singletons, and more than 1.1% rests with the top ten. Sequences were obtained from PBMCs. The receptors come from a young woman in good health and CMV-seronegative.

The chain carries TRBV11-2 and TRBJ1-3; TRBD1 aligns across 7 bases. CDR1 SGHAT and CDR2 FQNNGV come from the germline V gene. There are 15 residues in the CDR3. V was pared by 2 bases and J by 0 bases, with 1 base of the junction left unmatched. CDR3 DNA: TGTGCCAGCAGCTTAACAGGGGTCTCTGGAAACACCATATATTTT. As protein: CASSLTGVSGNTIYF.

The chain employs TRBV30 and TRBJ2-3; 14 bases are shared with TRBD2. After removal of 2 bases from V and 3 bases from J, the junction contained 4 bases not matched to a gene. The CDR3 consists of 16 residues. The germline V gene encodes CDR1 GTSNPN and CDR2 SVGIG (reference sequence). The CDR3, as DNA: TGTGCCTGGAGTACCGGGACTAGCGGGGGAACAGATACGCAGTATTTT. It yields the protein CAWSTGTSGGTDTQYF.

The gene calls are TRBV19 and TRBJ1-5; no clear D gene. Germline CDR1 LNHDA, CDR2 SQIVND (reference sequence). CDR3 length equals 15 residues. Trimming pared 11 bases from V and 0 bases from J, leaving 17 bases between. The CDR3 reads CASTPFSISNQPQHF. The CDR3 DNA reads as TGTGCCTCCACACCGTTTTCGATTAGCAATCAGCCCCAGCATTTT.

The chain links TRBV19 to TRBJ1-2; 8 bases are shared with TRBD1. Germline V gene lookup returns CDR1 LNHDA and CDR2 SQIVND (reference sequence). The length of the CDR3 is 15 residues. The junction had 7 bases not matched to a gene; V was cut back by 3 bases and J by 4 bases. The CDR3 sequence is CASSIGQGRGYGYTF. The CDR3 coding sequence is TGTGCCAGTAGTATCGGACAGGGAAGGGGCTATGGCTACACCTTC. Complete variable domain (other parts from reference TRBV19 and TRBJ1-2): DGGITQSPKYLFRKEGQNVTLSCEQNLNHDAMYWYRQDPGQGLRLIYYSQIVNDFQKGDIAEGYSVSREKKESFPLTVTSAQKNPTAFYLCASSIGQGRGYGYTFGSGTRLTVV.

This chain joins TRBV19 and TRBJ2-5, with no clear D. V lost 6 bases to trimming and J lost 3 bases, with 20 bases between them. The CDR3 sequence is 16 residues long. The germline V gene encodes CDR1 LNHDA and CDR2 SQIVND (reference sequence). The CDR3 DNA reads as TGTGCCAGTAGAAGTGTCGGCCGGCAGGCCGAAGAGACCCAGTACTTC. This sequence encodes CASRSVGRQAEETQYF.